Each of the 32 T cell receptor beta chains below was sequenced from the same sample in a study of CXCR3-negative and CXCR3-positive naive CD8 T cells. Points from the study as a whole: Comparison of naive cells showed more hydrophobic TRB CDR3s in CXCR3-positive than in CXCR3-negative naive cells.

5' RACE that incorporated UMI labels was used to prepare the TRB cDNA libraries. Each CDR3 protein gets one entry in TCRdb, which reprocessed the 5' RACE reads and gives no DNA. In total, the table holds about 6,200 distinct CDR3 sequences. The antigens for these receptors are not known. Material for sequencing was naive CXCR3+ CD8+ T cells from blood. Specified subset: CD45RO-CCR7+CD27+CD95- naive CD8+ T cells expressing CXCR3 (TNR3+). These receptors all stem from a human donor in good health. Some clones in this sample may be carry-over from other donors' samples.

V and J are TRBV7-8 and TRBJ2-1; the TCRdb D gene call, TRBD1, has no DNA to confirm it. This CDR3 spans 14 amino acids. Per the germline V gene, CDR1 is SGHVS and CDR2 is FQNEAQ. CDR3 sequence reads: CASSWPRGRREQFF.

Measured by frequency, this clonotype is medium-sized (0.01 to 0.1%). V and J are TRBV10-3 and TRBJ2-5. This CDR3 is built from 13 residues. In germline, CDR1 is ENHRY, CDR2 SYGVKD. The CDR3 sequence: CAISERLQETQYF.

V and J are TRBV20-1 and TRBJ1-1. CDR1 DFQATT and CDR2 SNEGSKA come from the germline V gene (reference sequence). This CDR3 is built from 13 residues. The CDR3 loop is CSARGPANTEAFF.

The CDR3 protein is CSARDRRTETYNYGYTF. The chain joins TRBV20-1 to TRBJ1-2; lacking DNA, the TRBD1 call made by TCRdb goes unchecked. Germline V gene lookup returns CDR1 DFQATT and CDR2 SNEGSKA (reference sequence). The CDR3 totals 17 residues.

The V call is TRBV20-1, the J call TRBJ2-1. CDR1 is DFQATT, CDR2 SNEGSKA, per germline (reference sequence). CDR3 length: 13 amino acids. CDR3 amino acids: CSARDVKFYEQFF.

This chain links TRBV20-1 with TRBJ2-1; TCRdb returns TRBD2, unconfirmable since there is no DNA. Germline V gives CDR1 DFQATT, CDR2 SNEGSKA (reference sequence). The CDR3 sequence is 14 residues long. CDR3 residues: CSASSGKVDNEQFF.

V usage is TRBV6-5 and J usage is TRBJ2-2; absent DNA, TCRdb's TRBD2 call cannot be checked. Germline V gene lookup returns CDR1 MNHEY and CDR2 SVGAGI. The CDR3 is 15 amino acids. Here the CDR3 reads CASSYLAGGAGELFF.

The chain employs TRBV11-1 and TRBJ1-1. CDR3 length: 15 residues. Per the germline V gene, CDR1 is SGHAT and CDR2 is FQDESV (reference sequence). CDR3 region: CASSSFEGENTEAFF.

This clonotype is identified as medium-sized from frequency. V usage is TRBV6-1 and J usage is TRBJ2-1; there is no DNA to check the TCRdb D call of TRBD2. Germline V CDR1 and CDR2: MNHNS, SASEGT. The CDR3 is 18 residues long. The CDR3 loop reads CAIHPMTPTSFSYNEQFF.

This chain connects TRBV25-1 to TRBJ2-5; checking the TCRdb D call of TRBD2 is not possible without DNA. CDR1 is MGHDK and CDR2 is SYGVNS in the germline V gene. The CDR3 has 16 residues. CDR3 loop: CASSGPSGRAGETQYF.

Judged by frequency, this clonotype is medium-sized. The chain is built from TRBV5-4 and TRBJ2-1. The germline V gene encodes CDR1 SGHNT and CDR2 YYREEE (reference sequence). The CDR3 extends over 15 amino acids. The CDR3 loop is CASSPFVTSRNEQFF.

This clonotype is labeled medium-sized (0.01 to 0.1%) based on frequency. The chain employs TRBV20-1 and TRBJ2-1; TCRdb's D call, TRBD2, is unchecked because there is no DNA. Germline CDR1 is DFQATT and CDR2 is SNEGSKA (reference sequence). This CDR3 has 13 amino acids. The CDR3 is CTGLAGSYNEQFF.

The chain combines TRBV20-1 with TRBJ1-5; TCRdb lists TRBD1, though no DNA is available to test this call. CDR3 length: 14 amino acids. CDR1 and CDR2 (germline): DFQATT, SNEGSKA (reference sequence). CDR3 sequence: CSARDRGDLGAQHF.

V usage is TRBV7-9 and J usage is TRBJ1-1. The germline gives CDR1 SEHNR, CDR2 FQNEAQ (reference sequence). The CDR3 has 12 amino acids. CDR3 sequence reads: CASSLGIQEAFF.

In terms of frequency, this clonotype is medium-sized. J is TRBJ2-3 and V is TRBV29-1; TCRdb proposes TRBD2, but this gene call is untestable without DNA. Germline V CDR1 and CDR2: SQVTM, ANQGSEA. The CDR3 runs 14 residues. This chain's CDR3 is CSVGTSGFTDTQYF.

The J gene is TRBJ2-7, the V gene TRBV30. Germline values: CDR1 GTSNPN, CDR2 SVGIG (reference sequence). CDR3 size: 14 residues. CDR3 amino acids: CAWSVLNRAYEQYF.

This chain joins TRBV2 and TRBJ2-7; the TCRdb D gene call, TRBD2, has no DNA to confirm it. The germline V gene encodes CDR1 SNHLY and CDR2 FYNNEI. The CDR3 contains 12 residues. This chain's CDR3 is CASGLAPYEQYF. Combining the CDR3 with reference TRBV2 and TRBJ2-7 gives the whole variable domain EPEVTQTPSHQVTQMGQEVILRCVPISNHLYFYWYRQILGQKVEFLVSFYNNEISEKSEIFDDQFSVERPDGSNFTLKIRSTKLEDSAMYFCASGLAPYEQYFGPGTRLTVT.

The rearrangement uses TRBV28 and TRBJ2-1; TCRdb designates TRBD1, a call that cannot be tested without DNA. The CDR3 sequence is 17 residues long. Germline loops: CDR1 MDHEN, CDR2 SYDVKM. The CDR3 region is CASSDPPGTISYNEQFF.

V usage is TRBV5-1 and J usage is TRBJ2-5. Looked up from germline, CDR1 is SGHRS and CDR2 is YFSETQ. This CDR3 comprises 14 residues. The CDR3 spells CASSFKRDQETQYF.

The chain couples TRBV29-1 to TRBJ2-1; there is no DNA to check the TCRdb D call of TRBD2. The CDR3 contains 16 residues. Germline lookup yields CDR1 SQVTM and CDR2 ANQGSEA. The CDR3 sequence: CSVGLAGPHGYNEQFF.

The rearrangement joins TRBV2 to TRBJ2-5. Germline CDR1 reads SNHLY; CDR2 reads FYNNEI. The CDR3 covers 14 residues. The CDR3: CASRKTGYQETQYF.

This clonotype counts as medium-sized by frequency. The chain uses TRBV7-6 and TRBJ2-3; TCRdb proposes TRBD2, but this gene call is untestable without DNA. Germline V gene lookup returns CDR1 SGHVS and CDR2 FNYEAQ. This CDR3 is built from 16 residues. The CDR3 loop is CASSPWTSGPTDTQYF.

The chain links TRBV28 to TRBJ1-1; TCRdb returns TRBD1, unconfirmable since there is no DNA. There are 13 residues in the CDR3. Germline values: CDR1 MDHEN, CDR2 SYDVKM. The CDR3 loop reads CASSLVGVTEAFF.

This clonotype registers medium-sized (0.01 to 0.1%) by frequency. This chain links TRBV12-5 with TRBJ1-1; TCRdb gives TRBD1 as the D gene, but with no DNA this cannot be confirmed. The CDR3 is made up of 16 amino acids. CDR1 is LGHNT and CDR2 is FRNRAP in the germline V gene. CDR3 loop: CASGFGTGSVNTEAFF. Looking up the rest from reference TRBV12-5 and TRBJ1-1 gives the full variable domain: DARVTQTPRHKVTEMGQEVTMRCQPILGHNTVFWYRQTMMQGLELLAYFRNRAPLDDSGMPKDRFSAEMPDATLATLKIQPSEPRDSAVYFCASGFGTGSVNTEAFFGQGTRLTVV.

Frequency places this clonotype as medium-sized (0.01 to 0.1%). The chain uses TRBV27 and TRBJ2-3; there is no DNA to check the TCRdb D call of TRBD2. Germline CDR1 reads MNHEY; CDR2 reads SMNVEV (reference sequence). The CDR3 is 16 amino acids. The CDR3: CASSSLPSGMTDTQYF.

The genes are TRBV28 and TRBJ2-7; TCRdb designates TRBD2, a call that cannot be tested without DNA. Germline V CDR1 and CDR2: MDHEN, SYDVKM. CDR3 length equals 15 residues. The CDR3 spells CASSLLAGGYAEQYF.

This sequence joins TRBV24-1 and TRBJ2-1; the D call of TRBD2 rests on TCRdb alone, since no DNA is present to check it. The CDR3 extends over 15 amino acids. Germline V lookup: CDR1 KGHDR, CDR2 SFDVKD. Here the CDR3 reads CATKSGTSGSYEQFF.

V usage is TRBV7-6 and J usage is TRBJ2-3; TCRdb reports TRBD2, a call that lacks DNA to check it against. From germline, CDR1 is SGHVS and CDR2 FNYEAQ. The CDR3 extends over 18 amino acids. CDR3: CASRPGTSGRADTDTQYF.

The J gene is TRBJ2-1, the V gene TRBV7-8; the D call of TRBD2 rests on TCRdb alone, since no DNA is present to check it. Per germline, CDR1 SGHVS and CDR2 FQNEAQ. This CDR3 region has 17 residues. This CDR3 is CASSTPLEGGKYNEQFF.

According to its frequency, this clonotype is medium-sized. The rearrangement links TRBV15 to TRBJ2-1; the TRBD1 assignment by TCRdb is unverifiable without DNA. The CDR3 contains 16 residues. Looked up from germline, CDR1 is LNHNV and CDR2 is YYDKDF (reference sequence). CDR3 protein: CATTRMGRDDYNEQFF. The variable domain in full, completed from reference TRBV15 and TRBJ2-1, reads DAMVIQNPRYQVTQFGKPVTLSCSQTLNHNVMYWYQQKSSQAPKLLFHYYDKDFNNEADTPDNFQSRRPNTSFCFLDIRSPGLGDTAMYLCATTRMGRDDYNEQFFGPGTRLTVL.

The chain uses TRBV25-1 and TRBJ2-1; TCRdb's D call of TRBD2 is untestable without DNA. Germline CDR1 MGHDK, CDR2 SYGVNS. The CDR3 totals 20 residues. This CDR3 is CASSVTGGPTSGRSGNEQFF.

This sequence joins TRBV21-1 and TRBJ2-7; TCRdb names TRBD1, which stays unverified in the absence of DNA. TRBV21-1 is a pseudogene locus. The CDR3 is made up of 15 amino acids. CDR3: CASSTGTGIVYEQYF.